This TCR beta chain was obtained from a study of T cell responses to AZD1222 COVID-19 vaccine (dated by TCRdb to the early 2020s). Regarding the complete study: TCR sequencing covered over 230 trial participants: 200 to 220 given two doses of AZD1222 and some 25 given two doses of MenACWY control vaccine. Trial participants were enrolled by age into subgroups of 18-55, 56-69 and 70-plus years, and about 150, 27 and 61 TCR-sequenced participants, respectively, were included in these subgroups.

The intended sense of this specimen's time point label: baseline before first vaccination. The sample's treatment or condition, from its label and the paper: meningococcal conjugate vaccine given as trial control. Samples from vaccinated people were obtained from the UK trials COV001 and COV002, which included a single-blind randomized controlled phase 2/3 trial of AZD1222 (ChAdOx1 nCoV-19) in healthy adults. For TCRbeta chain sequencing, PBMC samples were collected from trial participants at day 0 and at day 28 after the second dose. At the junction V is shortened by 4 bases and J by 4 bases, with 13 bases in between. From its cysteine to its phenylalanine, the CDR3 spans 14 amino acids. Of the read, only the CDR3 DNA is kept; its 42 bases are in frame from base 1. CDR1 and CDR2 (MNHEY, SVGAGI) derive from the germline V gene. The research as a whole found: Because no day 14 peak-response samples were available, repertoires were characterized only after the peak T cell response. Reportedly, almost half of the unique spike-specific TCRs recognized epitopes lying outside the regions that are mutated in the B.1.351 and B.1.1.7 variants. In the small 56-69-year group, the increase in depth fell short of significance, most likely because of low power. Vaccine-associated CD4 TCRs spanned the whole spike protein, with dominant responses in regions 160-218 and 743-854. A significant rise in spike-specific TCR breadth and depth was observed after two AZD1222 doses relative to day 0 and relative to MenACWY recipients. Conclusions about previously exposed vaccinees are limited because only five to seven AZD1222 recipients were SARS-CoV-2 seropositive at baseline. Participants were mostly white British and included more females than males, and it was suggested by the authors that clonal diversity may have been underestimated.

The CDR3 regions of human TCRbeta chains were analyzed by immunosequencing. Concerning the study's data processing: TCRs in the repertoires were matched against a reference library of SARS-CoV-2-specific TCRs that had been generated with the MIRA antigen-specificity platform. Breadth was defined as the fraction of unique TCRs that were SARS-CoV-2-associated. Depth was defined as the fraction of total T cells that were SARS-CoV-2-associated. Using the MIRA data, each spike-specific TCR was mapped to the spike region that the TCR reacts to and placed in a CD4 or CD8 class. Log10-transformed breadth and depth values were compared by one-way ANOVA with Sidak's multiple comparisons tests. Imported from immuneACCESS, the table was reduced by TCRdb to in-frame sequences with V and J called. These copies leave out some clones; in studies compared against another copy, an unresolved V gene accounts for under half, and the cause of the remainder is not known. That table gives V, J and clone size, and the DNA gave D and trimming. This sample gives roughly 200,000 clones in total; 85% to 95% of them show up just once. Less than 1.2% of the sample is in the top ten clones.

Concerning this clone itself: Its cognate antigen has yet to be identified. Qualities for individual bases were not recorded, and no much larger clone is one base off.

This TCR was sampled from an adult in good health. The receptor chain draws on TRBV6-5 and TRBJ1-2; possibly the D gene is TRBD1, per 6 matching bases. The sequences come from peripheral blood, collected on day 0 of MenACWY control vaccination. The sequence in DNA is TGTGCCAGCAGTTCGAATCAGGGGAGCTATGGCTACACCTTC. Translated, this gives CASSSNQGSYGYTF.